Given below is one T cell receptor beta chain in context. What it binds is unknown. The data were obtained in a study of cytomegalovirus exposure and HLA in healthy donors. Notes on the study in general: Looking again later, the authors saw that most CMV-associated TCR beta chains seemed HLA-restricted.

This CDR3 contains 12 residues. The V end lost 8 bases, the J end lost 6 bases, and 14 bases lay between the germline ends. Germline V lookup: CDR1 LNHDA, CDR2 SQIVND (reference sequence). It was with 60 Vbeta and 13 Jbeta primers that the PCR ran. Repertoires were generated with immunoSEQ multiplex PCR, while TCRdb's copy carries only in-frame clones and drops some. The table lists 100,000 to 120,000 clones, approximately 83% of them singletons, with approximately 2% in the top ten. This TCR came from a middle-aged man in good health and CMV-seronegative. This sequence joins TRBV19 and TRBJ2-7; D is possibly TRBD1 (5 bases). Sequences were obtained from PBMCs. CDR3 bases: TGTGCCAGTCAGGGCCATCGATCCGAGCAGTACTTC. It is translated as CASQGHRSEQYF.